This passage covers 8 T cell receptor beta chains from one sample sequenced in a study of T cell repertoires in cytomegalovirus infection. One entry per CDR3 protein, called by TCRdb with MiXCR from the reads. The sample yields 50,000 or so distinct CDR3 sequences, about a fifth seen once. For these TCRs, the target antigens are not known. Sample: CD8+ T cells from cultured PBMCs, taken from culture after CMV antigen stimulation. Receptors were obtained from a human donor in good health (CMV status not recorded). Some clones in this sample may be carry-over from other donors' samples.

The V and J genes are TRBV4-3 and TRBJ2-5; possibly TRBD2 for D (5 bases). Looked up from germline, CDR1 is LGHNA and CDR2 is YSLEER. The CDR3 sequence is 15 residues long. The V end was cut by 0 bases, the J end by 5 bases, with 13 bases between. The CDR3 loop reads CASSQDGEMGETQYF. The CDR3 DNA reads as TGCGCCAGCAGCCAAGATGGGGAGATGGGGGAGACCCAGTACTTC.

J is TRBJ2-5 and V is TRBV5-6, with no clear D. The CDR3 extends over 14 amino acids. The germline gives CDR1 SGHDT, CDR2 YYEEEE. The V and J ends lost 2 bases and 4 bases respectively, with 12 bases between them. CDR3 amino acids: CASSFITGSETQYF. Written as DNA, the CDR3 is TGTGCCAGCAGCTTCATAACGGGTTCAGAGACCCAGTACTTC.

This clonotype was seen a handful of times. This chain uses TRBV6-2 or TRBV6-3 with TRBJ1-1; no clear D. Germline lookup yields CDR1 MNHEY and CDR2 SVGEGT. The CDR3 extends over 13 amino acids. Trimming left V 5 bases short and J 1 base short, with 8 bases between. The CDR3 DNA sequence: TGTGCCAGCAGTGGACCACAGAACACTGAAGCTTTCTTT. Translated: CASSGPQNTEAFF.

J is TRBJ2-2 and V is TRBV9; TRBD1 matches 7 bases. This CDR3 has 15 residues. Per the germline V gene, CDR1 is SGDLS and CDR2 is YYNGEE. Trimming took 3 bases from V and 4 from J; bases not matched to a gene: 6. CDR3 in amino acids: CASSAMTGPTGELFF. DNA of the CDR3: TGTGCCAGCAGCGCGATGACAGGGCCCACCGGGGAGCTGTTTTTT.

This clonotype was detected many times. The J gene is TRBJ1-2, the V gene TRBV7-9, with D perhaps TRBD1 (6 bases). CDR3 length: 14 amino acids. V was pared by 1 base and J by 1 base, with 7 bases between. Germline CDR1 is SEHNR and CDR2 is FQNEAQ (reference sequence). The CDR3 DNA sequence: TGTGCCAGCAGCTTAGGGGGGCTTAACTATGGCTACACCTTC. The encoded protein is CASSLGGLNYGYTF. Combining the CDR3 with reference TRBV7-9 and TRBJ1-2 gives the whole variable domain DTGVSQNPRHKITKRGQNVTFRCDPISEHNRLYWYRQTLGQGPEFLTYFQNEAQLEKSRLLSDRFSAERPKGSFSTLEIQRTEQGDSAMYLCASSLGGLNYGYTFGSGTRLTVV.

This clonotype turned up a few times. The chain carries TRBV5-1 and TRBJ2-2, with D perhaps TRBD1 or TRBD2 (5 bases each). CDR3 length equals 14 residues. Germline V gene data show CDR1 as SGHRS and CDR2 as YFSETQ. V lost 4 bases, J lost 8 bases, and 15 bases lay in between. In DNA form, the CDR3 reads TGCGCCAGCAGCCAGTCGAGGGGCAGGGGGGAGCTGTTTTTT. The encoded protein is CASSQSRGRGELFF.

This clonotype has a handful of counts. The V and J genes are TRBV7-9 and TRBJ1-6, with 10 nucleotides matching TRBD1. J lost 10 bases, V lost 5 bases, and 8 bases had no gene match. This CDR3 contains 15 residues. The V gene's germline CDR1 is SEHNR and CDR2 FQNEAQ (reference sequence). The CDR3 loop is CASSLAGTGESPLHF. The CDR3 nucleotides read TGTGCCAGCAGCCTCGCCGGGACAGGGGAATCACCCCTCCACTTT.

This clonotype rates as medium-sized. The CDR3 reads CASGGGPGNEQFF. As DNA, the CDR3 is TGTGCCAGCGGGGGGGGCCCAGGGAATGAGCAGTTCTTC. The chain recombines TRBV27 with TRBJ2-1; weak D call: TRBD2 (7 bases). Trimming pared 8 bases from V and 7 bases from J, leaving 15 bases between. Germline lookup yields CDR1 MNHEY and CDR2 SMNVEV (reference sequence). The CDR3 consists of 13 residues.